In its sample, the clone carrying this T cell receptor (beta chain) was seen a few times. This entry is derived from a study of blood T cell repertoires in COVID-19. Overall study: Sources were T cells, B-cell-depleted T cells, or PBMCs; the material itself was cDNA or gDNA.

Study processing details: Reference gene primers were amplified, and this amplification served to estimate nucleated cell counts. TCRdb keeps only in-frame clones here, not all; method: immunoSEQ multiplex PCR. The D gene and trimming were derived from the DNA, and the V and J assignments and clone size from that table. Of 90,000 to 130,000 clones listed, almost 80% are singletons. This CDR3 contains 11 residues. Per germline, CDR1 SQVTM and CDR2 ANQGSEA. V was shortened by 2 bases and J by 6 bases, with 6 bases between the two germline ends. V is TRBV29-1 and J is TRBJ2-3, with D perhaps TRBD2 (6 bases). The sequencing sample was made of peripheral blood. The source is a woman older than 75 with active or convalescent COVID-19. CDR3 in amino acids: CSVELADTQYF. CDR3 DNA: TGCAGCGTTGAACTAGCGGATACGCAGTATTTT.